The entry that follows covers one T cell receptor (beta chain) sequence. The antigen remains undetermined. The sequencing template was cDNA reverse transcribed from extracted RNA. Sequencing used immunoSEQ multiplex PCR; TCRdb keeps in-frame clones, though not all of them. The table records approximately 300,000 clones, 58% of them present only once. These data belong to a study of CD8+ T cells in alopecia areata. The CDR3 covers 12 residues. Germline-derived CDR1 and CDR2 are SGHAT and FQDESV (reference sequence). With 6 bases removed from V and 9 bases from J, the gap between germline ends came to 15 bases. The treatment: oral pan-JAK inhibitor, 5-10 mg twice daily. PBMCs yielded sorted CD4+ and CD8+ T cells. Study-level findings and limits: Both scalp clonality and the expanded CD8+ clones among the top 100 showed a significant decrease with tofacitinib. A great number of expanded lesional clones endured in scalp and blood during tofacitinib.

Sequencing used CD4+ T cells sorted from blood, obtained at week 24, from a patient treated with tofacitinib. V usage is TRBV11-1 and J usage is TRBJ2-7; perhaps TRBD1 as D (7 bases). The origin of this receptor is a human donor with alopecia areata. This chain's CDR3 is CASSQHRGGQYF. The CDR3 nucleotides are TGTGCCAGCAGTCAACACAGGGGAGGGCAGTACTTC.